This T cell receptor (beta chain) was observed in a study of cytomegalovirus exposure and HLA in healthy donors. Germline V gene data show CDR1 as SEHNR and CDR2 as FQNEAQ (reference sequence). The CDR3 spans 13 residues. As to this clone: A junction boundary mismatches the germline segment, possibly from a read error.

PCR primers comprised 60 Vbeta and 13 Jbeta primers. In the authors' workflow: As a later analysis found, there were 80 million to 90 million unique TCR beta chains, of which about 10 million were shared. Clones were read by immunoSEQ multiplex PCR, and TCRdb kept only the in-frame ones, dropping some. The V and J calls and clone size were taken over from that table, and D and trimming were inferred from the DNA. The table lists some 140,000 clones, about four fifths of them singletons. The V and J genes are TRBV7-9 and TRBJ1-2, with D tentatively TRBD1 (5 bases). This receptor was identified in a man younger than 45 in good health. Material for sequencing was PBMCs. In DNA, the CDR3 is TGTTCCAGCAGCTTAGTACAGGAGGGTGGCTACACCTTC. Translating gives CSSSLVQEGGYTF. The full variable domain, completed using reference TRBV7-9 and TRBJ1-2, is DTGVSQNPRHKITKRGQNVTFRCDPISEHNRLYWYRQTLGQGPEFLTYFQNEAQLEKSRLLSDRFSAERPKGSFSTLEIQRTEQGDSAMYLCSSSLVQEGGYTFGSGTRLTVV.